These T cell receptor beta chains were read from a single sample in a study of T cells after yellow fever vaccination. TCRdb re-called the 5' RACE reads with MiXCR, one entry per CDR3 protein. There are 300,000 to 350,000 distinct CDR3 sequences in the sample; 3% to 4.5% occur only once, and less than 25% lies in the top ten. Source: PBMCs, taken 5 days after the yellow fever booster vaccination. These receptors all stem from a man aged 18 to 29 who received the YFV17D yellow fever vaccine. The CDR3 runs from the conserved cysteine through the conserved F or W. Fields, in order: D gene, J gene, clone size, V gene, CDR3 DNA, CDR3 protein. The D gene is left open where the match is weak. For some rows the clone size is stated as once, few or many, or as a class when expanded; others skip it.

>.|TRBJ1-5|few|TRBV20-1
TGCAGTGCCCAGGGAGACGGGGAGCCCCAGCATTTT
CSAQGDGEPQHF
>.|TRBJ1-1|many|TRBV6-1
TGTGCCAGCAGTGAAACACGAAACACTGAAGCTTTCTTT
CASSETRNTEAFF
>.|TRBJ2-1|.|TRBV29-1
TGCAGCGTTGATAATCCGGGACCTCCGGGACCTCGGGGGAGGAATGAGCAGTTCTTC
CSVDNPGPPGPRGRNEQFF
>.|TRBJ1-5|few|TRBV6-6
TGTGCCAGCAGTGCTGAAAGGCCCCAGCATTTT
CASSAERPQHF
>.|TRBJ2-7|many|TRBV11-2
TGTGCCAGCAGCTTAGAAACGGGATTCTACGAGCAGTACTTC
CASSLETGFYEQYF
>TRBD1|TRBJ2-7|few|TRBV29-1
TGCAGCGTCGTCGACAGGGGAGTCTCCTACGAGCAGTACTTC
CSVVDRGVSYEQYF
>.|TRBJ2-1|.|TRBV7-6
TGTGCAAGCAGCTTCCGGCAGGGGACCCTCAATGAGCAGTTCTTC
CASSFRQGTLNEQFF
>TRBD1|TRBJ2-7|.|TRBV28
TGTGCCAGCAGCGGGACAGGGAACTGGTACGAGCAGTACTTC
CASSGTGNWYEQYF
>TRBD1|TRBJ1-6|many|TRBV7-2
TGTGCCAGCAGTCCGACAGGGGGCGCGAGACCACCCCTCCACTTT
CASSPTGGARPPLHF
>TRBD1|TRBJ2-1|.|TRBV7-9
TGTGCCAGCAGCTGGACAGGGGAAGAGCAGTTCTTC
CASSWTGEEQFF
>TRBD2|TRBJ2-3|few|TRBV5-1
TGCGCCAGCAGATTTCCTAGCGGGGGGGCCCCCGATACGCAGTATTTT
CASRFPSGGAPDTQYF
>.|TRBJ2-7|many|TRBV9
TGTGCCAGCAGCGTAGCCTTAGGCTCCTACGAGCAGTACTTC
CASSVALGSYEQYF
>.|TRBJ2-5|.|TRBV7-2
TGTGCCAGCAGCTTAGTGAGCTGGCAGACCCAGTACTTC
CASSLVSWQTQYF
>TRBD1|TRBJ2-5|.|TRBV15
TGTGCCACCAGCAGGGAGGACAGGCGGGAGACCCAGTACTTC
CATSREDRRETQYF
>TRBD1|TRBJ2-7|few|TRBV4-1
TGCGCCAGCAGCCAAGGACAGGGCCCGGTCAGCGAGCAGTACTTC
CASSQGQGPVSEQYF
>TRBD1|TRBJ1-6|few|TRBV6-5
TGTGCCAGCAGGACCCCGGGACAGGGCTCACCCCTCCACTTT
CASRTPGQGSPLHF
>.|TRBJ2-2|few|TRBV7-2
TGTGCCAGCACCCCCCGGGGGTTGGGCACCGGGGAGCTGTTTTTT
CASTPRGLGTGELFF
>TRBD2|TRBJ2-5|few|TRBV4-3
TGCGCCAGCAGCCGAGTACGGGGAGCGGGGGGGCCGAGTGAAGAGACCCAGTACTTC
CASSRVRGAGGPSEETQYF
>.|TRBJ1-2|few|TRBV6-5
TGTGCCAGCAGTTCCACGGTTTATGGCTACACCTTC
CASSSTVYGYTF
>.|TRBJ1-3|few|TRBV5-1
TGCGCCAGCAGCGCCGAATCTGGAAACACCATATATTTT
CASSAESGNTIYF
>TRBD1|TRBJ1-2|.|TRBV4-1
TGCGCCAGCAGCCAAACGTACGAAGGGACAGGCTATGGCTACACCTTC
CASSQTYEGTGYGYTF
>.|TRBJ2-1|few|TRBV29-1
TGCAGCGTTGAAGATCCAGCCATAGGATACAATGAGCAGTTCTTC
CSVEDPAIGYNEQFF
>.|TRBJ2-1|many|TRBV4-1
TGCGCCAGCAGCCATTTGGACATCCTTGCCTACAATGAGCAGTTCTTC
CASSHLDILAYNEQFF